Each of the 8 T cell receptor beta chains below was sequenced from the same sample in a study of blood T cells in healthy people across ages. It was with a sample-barcoded 5' primer and a J-beta primer mix that a second PCR of roughly 7 to 12 cycles was run. TCRdb analysed the 5' RACE reads with MiXCR anew, one entry per CDR3 protein. The data hold about 1.8 million distinct CDR3 sequences, with about 49% observed a single time. The sequenced sample was blood. Receptors originate from a woman aged 40 to 50 in good health.

The CDR3 is CAIRPGTTNEKLFF. The CDR3 DNA is TGTGCCATCAGACCCGGGACAACTAATGAAAAACTGTTTTTT. The rearrangement joins TRBV10-3 to TRBJ1-4; D not resolved. V shed 6 bases and J shed 0 bases, with 8 bases lying between them. The CDR3 runs 14 residues. Germline values: CDR1 ENHRY, CDR2 SYGVKD.

This clonotype has only a few counts. The gene calls are TRBV24-1 and TRBJ2-1; either TRBD1 or TRBD2 may supply D (5 bases each). The CDR3 is 14 amino acids. Germline values: CDR1 KGHDR, CDR2 SFDVKD. The V and J ends lost 8 bases and 0 bases respectively, with 10 bases between them. The CDR3 sequence is CATMGVFSYNEQFF. CDR3 nucleotide sequence: TGTGCCACCATGGGGGTTTTCTCCTACAATGAGCAGTTCTTC.

This clonotype was seen a few times. The chain couples TRBV7-2 to TRBJ2-7; D is unresolved. Germline CDR1 and CDR2: SGHTA and FQGNSA. The length of the CDR3 is 12 residues. Between the trimmed V and J ends, which lost 4 bases and 5 bases, there was a span of 9 bases. In nucleotides, the CDR3 is TGTGCCAGCAGCTCCGGTTCCGACGAGCAGTACTTC. It translates to CASSSGSDEQYF.

A few counts support this clonotype. The rearrangement links TRBV7-2 to TRBJ1-6; D possibly corresponds to TRBD1 (5 bases). Trimming left V 0 bases short and J 11 bases short, with 20 bases between. Germline loops: CDR1 SGHTA, CDR2 FQGNSA. There are 17 residues in the CDR3. CDR3 nucleotide sequence: TGTGCCAGCAGCTTAGCCCGAGGGGCCTCTTCTTCGGCACCCCTCCACTTT. It yields the protein CASSLARGASSSAPLHF. The whole variable domain, remainder taken from reference TRBV7-2 and TRBJ1-6, is GAGVSQSPSNKVTEKGKDVELRCDPISGHTALYWYRQSLGQGLEFLIYFQGNSAPDKSGLPSDRFSAERTGGSVSTLTIQRTQQEDSAVYLCASSLARGASSSAPLHFGNGTRLTVT.

The chain combines TRBV28 with TRBJ2-3, with D possibly matching TRBD2 (6 bases). The CDR3 extends over 13 amino acids. V lost 6 bases and J lost 4, with 11 bases in between. Germline V gene lookup returns CDR1 MDHEN and CDR2 SYDVKM. CDR3 protein: CASRKGGADTQYF. CDR3 sequence (DNA): TGTGCCAGCAGGAAGGGAGGAGCAGATACGCAGTATTTT.

The chain carries TRBV5-1 and TRBJ1-2; a weak D match, TRBD1 (5 bases). The V gene's germline CDR1 is SGHRS and CDR2 YFSETQ. The CDR3 loop spans 18 amino acids. The V gene lost 3 bases and the J gene lost 4 bases, with 25 bases spanning the gap. The CDR3 is CASSSTVGSGTPFYGYTF. DNA for the CDR3: TGCGCCAGCAGCTCGACCGTAGGGTCAGGGACCCCCTTCTATGGCTACACCTTC.

This clonotype was picked up a small number of times. The chain employs TRBV6-1 and TRBJ2-4; D possibly corresponds to TRBD1 (5 bases). The DNA matches TRBJ2-5 better at its end, which makes the J call doubtful. This CDR3 comprises 13 residues. CDR1 is MNHNS and CDR2 is SASEGT in the germline V gene. CDR3 in DNA: TGTGCCAGCAGATTACAGGTTGCAGAGACCCAGTACTTC. It codes for CASRLQVAETQYF.

This clonotype appeared many times. The chain combines TRBV6-1 with TRBJ2-5; a weak D match, TRBD2 (5 bases). Germline values: CDR1 MNHNS, CDR2 SASEGT. The V gene lost 2 bases and the J gene lost 4 bases, with 14 bases spanning the gap. This CDR3 has 15 residues. The CDR3 DNA sequence: TGTGCCAGCAGTGAATCTGAGGGAGCGGCAGAGACCCAGTACTTC. It encodes CASSESEGAAETQYF.